The T cell receptor (beta chain) under discussion was sequenced for a study of blood T cell repertoires in COVID-19. CDR3 length: 12 residues. The J segment lost 9 bases and the V segment lost 10 bases, leaving 7 bases of the junction unmatched. Germline V gene lookup returns CDR1 MDHEN and CDR2 SYDVKM. Sequencing used immunoSEQ multiplex PCR; TCRdb keeps in-frame clones, though not all of them. This sample yields some 41,000 clones, of which about four fifths are seen a single time; more than 4% belongs to the top ten. The sequenced material came from peripheral blood. The rearrangement joins TRBV28 to TRBJ2-4; 9 bases match TRBD1. The TCR originated in a woman between 70 and 85 years old with acute or convalescent COVID-19. For the CDR3, the DNA is TGTGCCACCGGGACAGGGACGGGCATTCAGTACTTC. Protein: CATGTGTGIQYF.